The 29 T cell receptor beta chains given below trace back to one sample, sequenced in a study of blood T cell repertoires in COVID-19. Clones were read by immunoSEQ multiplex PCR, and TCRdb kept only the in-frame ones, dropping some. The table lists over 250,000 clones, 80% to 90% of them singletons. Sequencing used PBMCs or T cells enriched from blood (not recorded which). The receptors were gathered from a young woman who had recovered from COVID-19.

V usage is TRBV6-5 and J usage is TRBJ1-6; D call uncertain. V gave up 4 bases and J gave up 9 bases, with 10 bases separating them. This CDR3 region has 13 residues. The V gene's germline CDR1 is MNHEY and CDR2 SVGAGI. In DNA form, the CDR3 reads TGTGCCAGCAGTTTACTGGTAGCTTCACCCCTCCACTTT. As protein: CASSLLVASPLHF.

The CDR3 DNA reads as TGTGCCAGCAGTGCCCTCGGGAGGAAGCCCTACGAGCAGTACTTC. This translates into CASSALGRKPYEQYF. The rearrangement joins TRBV27 to TRBJ2-7; 7 bases are shared with TRBD2. In germline, CDR1 is MNHEY, CDR2 SMNVEV (reference sequence). With V trimmed by 5 bases and J by 2 bases, 9 bases remained unmatched. This CDR3 comprises 15 residues.

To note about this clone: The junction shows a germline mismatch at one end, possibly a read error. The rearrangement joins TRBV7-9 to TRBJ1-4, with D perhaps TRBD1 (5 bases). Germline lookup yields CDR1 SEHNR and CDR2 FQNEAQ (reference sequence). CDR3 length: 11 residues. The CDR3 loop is CASSLGTDIHF. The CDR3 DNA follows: TGTGCCAGCAGCTTAGGTACGGACATTCATTTT. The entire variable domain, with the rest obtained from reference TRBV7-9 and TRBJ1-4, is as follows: DTGVSQNPRHKITKRGQNVTFRCDPISEHNRLYWYRQTLGQGPEFLTYFQNEAQLEKSRLLSDRFSAERPKGSFSTLEIQRTEQGDSAMYLCASSLGTDIHFGSGTQLSVL.

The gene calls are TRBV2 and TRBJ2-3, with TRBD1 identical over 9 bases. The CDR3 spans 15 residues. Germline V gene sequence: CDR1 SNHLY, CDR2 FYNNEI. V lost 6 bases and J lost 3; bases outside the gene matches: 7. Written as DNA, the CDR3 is TGTGCCAGCAGACGCGGGACAGGGTTTACAGATACGCAGTATTTT. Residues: CASRRGTGFTDTQYF.

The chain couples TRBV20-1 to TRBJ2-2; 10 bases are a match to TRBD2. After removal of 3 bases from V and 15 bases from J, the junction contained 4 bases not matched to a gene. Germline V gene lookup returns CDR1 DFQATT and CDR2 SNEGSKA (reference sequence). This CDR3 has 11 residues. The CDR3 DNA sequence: TGCAGTGCTAGCAGCGGGGGGGCCTTGTTTTTT. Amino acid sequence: CSASSGGALFF.

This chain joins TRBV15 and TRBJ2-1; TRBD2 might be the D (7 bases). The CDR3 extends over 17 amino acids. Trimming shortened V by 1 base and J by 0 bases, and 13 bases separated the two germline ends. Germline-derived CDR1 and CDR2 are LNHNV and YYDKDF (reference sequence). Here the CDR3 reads CATSRVRGGVSYNEQFF. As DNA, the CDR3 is TGTGCCACCAGCAGAGTCCGAGGGGGGGTCTCCTACAATGAGCAGTTCTTC.

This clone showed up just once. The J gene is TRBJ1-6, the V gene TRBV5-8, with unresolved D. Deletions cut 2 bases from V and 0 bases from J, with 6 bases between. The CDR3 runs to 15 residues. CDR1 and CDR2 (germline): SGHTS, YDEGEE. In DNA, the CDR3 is TGTGCCAGCAGCTTCGTCAGCTCCTATAATTCACCCCTCCACTTT. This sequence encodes CASSFVSSYNSPLHF.

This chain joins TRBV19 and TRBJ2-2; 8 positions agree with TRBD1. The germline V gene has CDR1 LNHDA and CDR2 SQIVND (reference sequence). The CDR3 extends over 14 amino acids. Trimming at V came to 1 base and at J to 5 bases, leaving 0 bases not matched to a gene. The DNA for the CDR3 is TGTGCCAGTAGTATAGGGACAGGGACCGGGGAGCTGTTTTTT. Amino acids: CASSIGTGTGELFF.

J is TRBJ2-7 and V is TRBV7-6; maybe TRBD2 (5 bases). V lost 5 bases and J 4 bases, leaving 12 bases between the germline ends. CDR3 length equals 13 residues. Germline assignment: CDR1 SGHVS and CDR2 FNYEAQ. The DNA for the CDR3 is TGTGCCAGCAGCCGGGGATCGGGGTACGAGCAGTACTTC. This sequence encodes CASSRGSGYEQYF.

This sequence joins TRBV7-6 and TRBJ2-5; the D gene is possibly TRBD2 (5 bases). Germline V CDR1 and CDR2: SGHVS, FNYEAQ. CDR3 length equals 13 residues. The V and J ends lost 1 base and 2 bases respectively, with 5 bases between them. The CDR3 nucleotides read TGTGCCAGCAGCTTAGGACTACAAGAGACCCAGTACTTC. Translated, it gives CASSLGLQETQYF.

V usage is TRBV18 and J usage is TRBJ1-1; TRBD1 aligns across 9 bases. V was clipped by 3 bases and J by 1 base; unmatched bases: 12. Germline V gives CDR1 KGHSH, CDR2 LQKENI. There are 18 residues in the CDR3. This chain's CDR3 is CASSPPLGQGSGNTEAFF. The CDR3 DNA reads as TGTGCCAGCTCACCCCCATTGGGACAGGGTAGTGGGAACACTGAAGCTTTCTTT.

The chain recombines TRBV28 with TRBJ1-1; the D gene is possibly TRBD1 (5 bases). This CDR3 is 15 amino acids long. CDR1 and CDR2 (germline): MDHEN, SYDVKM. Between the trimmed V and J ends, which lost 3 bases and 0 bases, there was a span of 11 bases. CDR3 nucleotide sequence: TGTGCCAGCAGTTTTGCGGGACCCCTGAACACTGAAGCTTTCTTT. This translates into CASSFAGPLNTEAFF.

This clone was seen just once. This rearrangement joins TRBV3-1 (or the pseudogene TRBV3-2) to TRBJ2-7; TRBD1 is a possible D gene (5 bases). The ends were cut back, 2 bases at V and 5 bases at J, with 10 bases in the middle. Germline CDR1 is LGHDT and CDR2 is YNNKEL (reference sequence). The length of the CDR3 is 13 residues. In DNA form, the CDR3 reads TGTGCCAGCAGCCAACAGGGCAGGGACGAGCAGTACTTC. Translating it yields CASSQQGRDEQYF.

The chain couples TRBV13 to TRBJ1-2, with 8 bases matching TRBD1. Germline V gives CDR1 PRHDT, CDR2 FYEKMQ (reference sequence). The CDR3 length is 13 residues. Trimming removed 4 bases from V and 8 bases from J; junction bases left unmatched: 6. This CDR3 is CASSSQGVRGYTF. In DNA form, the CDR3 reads TGTGCCAGCAGCTCACAGGGGGTGCGGGGCTACACCTTC.

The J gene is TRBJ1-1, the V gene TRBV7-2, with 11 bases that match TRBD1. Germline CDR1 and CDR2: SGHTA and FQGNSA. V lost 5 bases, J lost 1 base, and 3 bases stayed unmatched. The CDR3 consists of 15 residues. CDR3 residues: CASSKDRGPNTEAFF. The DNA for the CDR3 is TGTGCCAGCAGCAAGGACAGGGGGCCGAACACTGAAGCTTTCTTT. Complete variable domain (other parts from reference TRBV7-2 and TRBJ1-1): GAGVSQSPSNKVTEKGKDVELRCDPISGHTALYWYRQSLGQGLEFLIYFQGNSAPDKSGLPSDRFSAERTGGSVSTLTIQRTQQEDSAVYLCASSKDRGPNTEAFFGQGTRLTVV.

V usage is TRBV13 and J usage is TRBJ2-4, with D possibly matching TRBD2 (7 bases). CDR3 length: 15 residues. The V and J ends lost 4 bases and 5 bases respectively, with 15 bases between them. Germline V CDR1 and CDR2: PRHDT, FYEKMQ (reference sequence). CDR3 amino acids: CASSWTGGGENIQYF. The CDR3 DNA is TGTGCCAGCAGCTGGACGGGGGGCGGGGAAAACATTCAGTACTTC. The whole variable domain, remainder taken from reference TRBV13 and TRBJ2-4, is AAGVIQSPRHLIKEKRETATLKCYPIPRHDTVYWYQQGPGQDPQFLISFYEKMQSDKGSIPDRFSAQQFSDYHSELNMSSLELGDSALYFCASSWTGGGENIQYFGAGTRLSVL.

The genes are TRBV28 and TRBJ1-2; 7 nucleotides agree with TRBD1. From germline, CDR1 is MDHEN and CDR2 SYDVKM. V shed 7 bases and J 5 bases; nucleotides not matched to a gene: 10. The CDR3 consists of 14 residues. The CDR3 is CASISVGQEYGYTF. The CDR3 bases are TGTGCCAGCATCTCGGTCGGACAGGAGTATGGCTACACCTTC.

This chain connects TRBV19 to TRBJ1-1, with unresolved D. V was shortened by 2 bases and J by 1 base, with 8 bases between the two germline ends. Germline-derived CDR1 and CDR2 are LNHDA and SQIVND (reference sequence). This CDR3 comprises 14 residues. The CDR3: CASSILPRNTEAFF. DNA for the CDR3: TGTGCCAGTAGTATACTCCCCCGGAACACTGAAGCTTTCTTT.

The CDR3 reads CASSSLEPEAFF. CDR3 DNA: TGTGCCAGCAGCTCACTCGAGCCTGAAGCTTTCTTT. The V call is TRBV5-6, the J call TRBJ1-1, with no clear D. Germline CDR1 reads SGHDT; CDR2 reads YYEEEE. The CDR3 is made up of 12 amino acids. Trimming took off 3 bases at V and 6 bases at J, with 9 bases between the two ends.

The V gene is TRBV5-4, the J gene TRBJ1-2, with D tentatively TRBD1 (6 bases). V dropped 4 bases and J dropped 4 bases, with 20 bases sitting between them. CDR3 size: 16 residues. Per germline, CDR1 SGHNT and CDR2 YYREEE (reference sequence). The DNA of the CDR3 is TGTGCCAGCAGCCCGAGTGTCTCAGGGGCTGTCTATGGCTACACCTTC. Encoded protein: CASSPSVSGAVYGYTF.

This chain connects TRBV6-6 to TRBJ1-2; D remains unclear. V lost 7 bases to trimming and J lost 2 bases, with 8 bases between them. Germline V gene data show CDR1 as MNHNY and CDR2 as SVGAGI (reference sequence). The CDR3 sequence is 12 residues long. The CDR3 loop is CASTGSNYGYTF. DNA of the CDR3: TGTGCCAGCACGGGATCCAACTATGGCTACACCTTC.

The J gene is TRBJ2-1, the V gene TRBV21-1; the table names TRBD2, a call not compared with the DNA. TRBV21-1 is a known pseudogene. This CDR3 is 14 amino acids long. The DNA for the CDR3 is TGTGCCAGCAGCAAGTTGCCGGGGAGCAATGAGCAGTTCTTC. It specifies CASSKLPGSNEQFF.

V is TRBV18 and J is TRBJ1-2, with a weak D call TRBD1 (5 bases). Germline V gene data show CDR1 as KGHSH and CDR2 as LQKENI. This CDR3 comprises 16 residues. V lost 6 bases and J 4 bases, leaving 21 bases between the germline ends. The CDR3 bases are TGTGCCAGCTCTCCATTCACTTCGGACACCTCCTATGGCTACACCTTC. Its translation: CASSPFTSDTSYGYTF.

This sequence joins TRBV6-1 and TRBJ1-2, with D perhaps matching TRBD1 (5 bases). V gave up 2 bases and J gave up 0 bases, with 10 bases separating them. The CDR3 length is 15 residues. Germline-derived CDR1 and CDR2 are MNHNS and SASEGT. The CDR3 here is CASSESGPANYGYTF. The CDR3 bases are TGTGCCAGCAGTGAATCAGGGCCAGCTAACTATGGCTACACCTTC.

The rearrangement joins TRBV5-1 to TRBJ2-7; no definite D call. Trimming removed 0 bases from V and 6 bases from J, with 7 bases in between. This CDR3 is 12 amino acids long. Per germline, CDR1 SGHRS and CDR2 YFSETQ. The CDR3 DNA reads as TGCGCCAGCAGCTTGGGTTCCAGCGAGCAGTACTTC. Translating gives CASSLGSSEQYF.

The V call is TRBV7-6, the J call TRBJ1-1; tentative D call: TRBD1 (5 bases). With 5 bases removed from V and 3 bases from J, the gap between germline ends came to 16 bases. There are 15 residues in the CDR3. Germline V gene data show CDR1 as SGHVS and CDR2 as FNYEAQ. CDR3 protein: CASSQPGVTDTEAFF. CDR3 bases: TGTGCCAGCAGCCAACCGGGGGTCACGGACACTGAAGCTTTCTTT.

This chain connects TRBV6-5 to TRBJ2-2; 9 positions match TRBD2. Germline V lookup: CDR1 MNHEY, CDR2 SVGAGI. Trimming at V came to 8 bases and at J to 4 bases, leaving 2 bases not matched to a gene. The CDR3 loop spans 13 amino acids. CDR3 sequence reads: CASGTSRTGELFF. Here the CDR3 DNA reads TGTGCCAGCGGGACTAGCCGCACCGGGGAGCTGTTTTTT.

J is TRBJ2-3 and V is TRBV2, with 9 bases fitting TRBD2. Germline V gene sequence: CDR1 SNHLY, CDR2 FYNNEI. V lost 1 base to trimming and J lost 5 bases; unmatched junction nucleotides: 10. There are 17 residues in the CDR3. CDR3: CASSEDASGAPRDTQYF. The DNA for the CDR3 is TGTGCCAGCAGTGAAGACGCTAGCGGGGCCCCTAGAGATACGCAGTATTTT. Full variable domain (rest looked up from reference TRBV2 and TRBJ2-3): EPEVTQTPSHQVTQMGQEVILRCVPISNHLYFYWYRQILGQKVEFLVSFYNNEISEKSEIFDDQFSVERPDGSNFTLKIRSTKLEDSAMYFCASSEDASGAPRDTQYFGPGTRLTVL.

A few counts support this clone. CDR3: CASSDAPGTGQPQHF. For the CDR3, the DNA is TGTGCCAGCAGTGATGCTCCGGGCACAGGCCAGCCCCAGCATTTT. This chain joins TRBV6-1 and TRBJ1-5, with a weak D call TRBD1 (5 bases). V was clipped by 3 bases and J by 7 bases, with 16 bases between them. The germline gives CDR1 MNHNS, CDR2 SASEGT. This CDR3 is 15 amino acids long.